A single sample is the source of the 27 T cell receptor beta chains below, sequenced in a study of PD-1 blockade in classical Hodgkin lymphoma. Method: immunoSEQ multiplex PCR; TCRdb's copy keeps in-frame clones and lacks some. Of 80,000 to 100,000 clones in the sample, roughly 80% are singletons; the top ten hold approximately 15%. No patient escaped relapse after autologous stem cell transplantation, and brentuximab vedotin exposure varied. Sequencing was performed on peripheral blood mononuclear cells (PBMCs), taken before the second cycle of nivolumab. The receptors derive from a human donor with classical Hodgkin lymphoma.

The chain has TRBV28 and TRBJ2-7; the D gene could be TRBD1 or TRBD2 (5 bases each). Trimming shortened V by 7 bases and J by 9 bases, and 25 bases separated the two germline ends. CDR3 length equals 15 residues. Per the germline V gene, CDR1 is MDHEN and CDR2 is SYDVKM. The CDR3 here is CASNPTVGRGLGQYF. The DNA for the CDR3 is TGTGCCAGCAACCCTACGGTGGGACGAGGTCTTGGGCAGTACTTC.

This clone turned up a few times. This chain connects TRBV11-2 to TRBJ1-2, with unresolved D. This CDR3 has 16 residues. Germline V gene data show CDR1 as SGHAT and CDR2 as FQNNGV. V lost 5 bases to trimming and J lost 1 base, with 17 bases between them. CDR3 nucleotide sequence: TGTGCCAGCAGCCCCCTTAGGGCAGATTTTAACTATGGCTACACCTTC. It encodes CASSPLRADFNYGYTF.

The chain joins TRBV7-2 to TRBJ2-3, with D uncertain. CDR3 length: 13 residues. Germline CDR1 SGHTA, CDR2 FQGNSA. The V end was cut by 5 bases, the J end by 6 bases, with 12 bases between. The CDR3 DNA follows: TGTGCCAGCAGCCCACGCAGGCAGGATACGCAGTATTTT. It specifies CASSPRRQDTQYF.

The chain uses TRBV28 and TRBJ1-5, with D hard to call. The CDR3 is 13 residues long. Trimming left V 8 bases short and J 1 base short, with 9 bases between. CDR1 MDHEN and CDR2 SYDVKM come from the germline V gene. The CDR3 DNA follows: TGTGCCAGCCAACCGGACAGCAATCAGCCCCAGCATTTT. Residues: CASQPDSNQPQHF. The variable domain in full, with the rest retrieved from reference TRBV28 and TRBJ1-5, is DVKVTQSSRYLVKRTGEKVFLECVQDMDHENMFWYRQDPGLGLRLIYFSYDVKMKEKGDIPEGYSVSREKKERFSLILESASTNQTSMYLCASQPDSNQPQHFGDGTRLSIL.

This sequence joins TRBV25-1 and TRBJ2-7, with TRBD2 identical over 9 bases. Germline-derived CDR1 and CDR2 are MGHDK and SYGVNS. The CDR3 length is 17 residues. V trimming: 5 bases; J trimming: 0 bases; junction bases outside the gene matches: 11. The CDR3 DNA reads TGTGCCAGCAGTCCTCCTAGCGGGACCGTGAACTCCTACGAGCAGTACTTC. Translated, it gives CASSPPSGTVNSYEQYF.

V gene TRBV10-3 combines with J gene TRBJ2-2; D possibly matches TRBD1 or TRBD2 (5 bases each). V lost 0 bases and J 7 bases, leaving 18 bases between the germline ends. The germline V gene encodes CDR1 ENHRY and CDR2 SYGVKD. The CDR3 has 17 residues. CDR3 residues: CAISESRGPWLSGELFF. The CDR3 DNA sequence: TGTGCCATCAGTGAGTCGAGGGGACCGTGGCTCAGCGGGGAGCTGTTTTTT.

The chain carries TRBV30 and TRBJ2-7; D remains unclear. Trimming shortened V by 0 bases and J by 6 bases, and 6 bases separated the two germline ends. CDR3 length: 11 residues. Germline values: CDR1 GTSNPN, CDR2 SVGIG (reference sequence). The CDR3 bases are TGTGCCTGGAGTGTCCAAACCGAGCAGTACTTC. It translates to CAWSVQTEQYF.

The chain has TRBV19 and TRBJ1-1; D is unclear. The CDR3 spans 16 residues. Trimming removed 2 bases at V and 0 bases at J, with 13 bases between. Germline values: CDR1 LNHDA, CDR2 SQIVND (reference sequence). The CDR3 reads CASSISDTFMNTEAFF. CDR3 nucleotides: TGTGCCAGTAGTATAAGTGACACTTTCATGAACACTGAAGCTTTCTTT.

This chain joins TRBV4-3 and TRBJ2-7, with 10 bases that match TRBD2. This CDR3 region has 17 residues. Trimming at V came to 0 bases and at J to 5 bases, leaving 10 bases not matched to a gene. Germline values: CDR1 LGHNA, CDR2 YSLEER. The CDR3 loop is CASSQEALAGVPDEQYF. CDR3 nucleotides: TGCGCCAGCAGCCAAGAAGCGCTAGCGGGAGTTCCCGACGAGCAGTACTTC.

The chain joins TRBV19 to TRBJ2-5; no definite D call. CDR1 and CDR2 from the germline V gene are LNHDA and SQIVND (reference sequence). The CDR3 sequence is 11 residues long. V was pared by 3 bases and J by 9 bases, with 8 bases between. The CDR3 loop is CASSMGIAQYF. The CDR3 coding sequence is TGTGCCAGTAGTATGGGGATAGCCCAGTACTTC.

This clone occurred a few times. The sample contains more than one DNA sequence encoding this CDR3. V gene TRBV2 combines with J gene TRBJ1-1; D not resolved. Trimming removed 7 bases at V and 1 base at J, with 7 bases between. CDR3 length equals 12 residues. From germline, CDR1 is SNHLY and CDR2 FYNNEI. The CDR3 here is CASNRQNTEAFF. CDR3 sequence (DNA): TGTGCCAGCAACCGGCAGAACACTGAAGCTTTCTTT.

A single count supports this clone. In DNA, the CDR3 is TGTGCTGTTAGCGGGAGAAGTACCGGGGAGCTGTTTTTT. It specifies CAVSGRSTGELFF. V gene TRBV6-6 combines with J gene TRBJ2-2; 9 bases agree with TRBD2. This CDR3 has 13 amino acids. Germline V CDR1 and CDR2: MNHNY, SVGAGI (reference sequence).

CDR3: CASSTGDSLNTEAFF. CDR3 nucleotides: TGCGCCAGCAGCACGGGGGACAGTCTAAACACTGAAGCTTTCTTT. The chain combines TRBV5-1 with TRBJ1-1; TRBD1 matches 7 bases. V gave up 4 bases and J gave up 2 bases; unmatched junction bases: 8. The germline CDR1 and CDR2 sequences are SGHRS and YFSETQ. The length of the CDR3 is 15 residues. The complete variable domain, with remaining parts taken from reference TRBV5-1 and TRBJ1-1, reads KAGVTQTPRYLIKTRGQQVTLSCSPISGHRSVSWYQQTPGQGLQFLFEYFSETQRNKGNFPGRFSGRQFSNSRSEMNVSTLELGDSALYLCASSTGDSLNTEAFFGQGTRLTVV.

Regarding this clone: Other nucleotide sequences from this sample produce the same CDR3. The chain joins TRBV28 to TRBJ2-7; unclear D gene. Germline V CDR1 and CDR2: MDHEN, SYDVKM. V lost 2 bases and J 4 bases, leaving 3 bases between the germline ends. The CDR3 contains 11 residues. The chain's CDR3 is CASSLGYEQYF. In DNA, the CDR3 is TGTGCCAGCAGTTTAGGGTACGAGCAGTACTTC.

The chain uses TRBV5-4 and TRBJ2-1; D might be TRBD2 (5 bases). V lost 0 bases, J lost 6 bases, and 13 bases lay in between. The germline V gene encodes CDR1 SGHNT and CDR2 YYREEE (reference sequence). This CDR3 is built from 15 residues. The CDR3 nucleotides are TGTGCCAGCAGCTTGGAATCGAGGGCGGTCAATGAGCAGTTCTTC. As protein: CASSLESRAVNEQFF. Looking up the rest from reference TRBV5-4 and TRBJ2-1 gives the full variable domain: ETGVTQSPTHLIKTRGQQVTLRCSSQSGHNTVSWYQQALGQGPQFIFQYYREEENGRGNFPPRFSGLQFPNYSSELNVNALELDDSALYLCASSLESRAVNEQFFGPGTRLTVL.

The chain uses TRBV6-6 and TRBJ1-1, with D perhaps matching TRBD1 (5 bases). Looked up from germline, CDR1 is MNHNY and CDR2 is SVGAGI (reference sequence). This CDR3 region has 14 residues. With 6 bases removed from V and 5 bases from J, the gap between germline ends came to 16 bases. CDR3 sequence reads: CASSGQGVATEAFF. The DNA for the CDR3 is TGTGCCAGCAGCGGCCAGGGTGTAGCTACTGAAGCTTTCTTT.

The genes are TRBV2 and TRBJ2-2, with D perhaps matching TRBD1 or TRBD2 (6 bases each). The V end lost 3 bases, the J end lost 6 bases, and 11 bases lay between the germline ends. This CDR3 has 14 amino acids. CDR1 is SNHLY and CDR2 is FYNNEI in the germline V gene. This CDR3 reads CASSEARGAGELFF. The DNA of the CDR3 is TGTGCCAGCAGTGAGGCGAGGGGGGCCGGGGAGCTGTTTTTT. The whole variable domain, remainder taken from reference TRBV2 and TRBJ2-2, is EPEVTQTPSHQVTQMGQEVILRCVPISNHLYFYWYRQILGQKVEFLVSFYNNEISEKSEIFDDQFSVERPDGSNFTLKIRSTKLEDSAMYFCASSEARGAGELFFGEGSRLTVL.

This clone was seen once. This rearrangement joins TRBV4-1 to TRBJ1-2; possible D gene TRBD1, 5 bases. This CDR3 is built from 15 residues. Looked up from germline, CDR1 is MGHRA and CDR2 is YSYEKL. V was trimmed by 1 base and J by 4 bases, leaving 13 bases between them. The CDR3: CASSQGGGSGYGYTF. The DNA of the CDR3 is TGCGCCAGCAGCCAAGGGGGGGGGTCCGGCTATGGCTACACCTTC.

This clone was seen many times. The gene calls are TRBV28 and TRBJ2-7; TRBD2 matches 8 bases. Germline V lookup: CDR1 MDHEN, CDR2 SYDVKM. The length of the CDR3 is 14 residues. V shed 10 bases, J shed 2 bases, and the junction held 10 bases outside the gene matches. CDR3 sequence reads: CATKGRLATYEQYF. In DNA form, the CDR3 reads TGTGCCACCAAGGGCAGACTAGCGACCTACGAGCAGTACTTC. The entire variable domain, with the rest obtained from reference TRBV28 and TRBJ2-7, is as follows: DVKVTQSSRYLVKRTGEKVFLECVQDMDHENMFWYRQDPGLGLRLIYFSYDVKMKEKGDIPEGYSVSREKKERFSLILESASTNQTSMYLCATKGRLATYEQYFGPGTRLTVT.

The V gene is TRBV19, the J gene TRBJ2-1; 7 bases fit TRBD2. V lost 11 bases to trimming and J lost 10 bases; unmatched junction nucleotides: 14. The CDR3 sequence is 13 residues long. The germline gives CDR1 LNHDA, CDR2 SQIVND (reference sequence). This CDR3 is CASQLSWGGEQFF. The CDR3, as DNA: TGTGCCTCCCAGCTGAGCTGGGGGGGGGAGCAGTTCTTC.

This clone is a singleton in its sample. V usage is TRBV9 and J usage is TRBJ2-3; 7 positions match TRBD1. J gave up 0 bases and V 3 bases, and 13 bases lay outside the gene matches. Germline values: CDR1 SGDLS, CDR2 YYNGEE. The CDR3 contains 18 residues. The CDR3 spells CASSAEGRQGMSTDTQYF. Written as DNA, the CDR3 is TGTGCCAGCAGCGCCGAAGGCCGACAGGGTATGAGCACAGATACGCAGTATTTT.

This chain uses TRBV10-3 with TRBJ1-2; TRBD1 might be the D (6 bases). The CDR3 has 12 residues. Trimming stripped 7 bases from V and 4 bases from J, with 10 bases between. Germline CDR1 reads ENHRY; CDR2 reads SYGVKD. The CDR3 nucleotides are TGTGCCATCACAGGGGATACCTATGGCTACACCTTC. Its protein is CAITGDTYGYTF.

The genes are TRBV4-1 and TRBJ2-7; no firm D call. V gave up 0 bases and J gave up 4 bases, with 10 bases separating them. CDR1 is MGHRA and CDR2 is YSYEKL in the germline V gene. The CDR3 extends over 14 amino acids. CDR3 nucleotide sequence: TGCGCCAGCAGCCAAGAGCACTTATTGTACGAGCAGTACTTC. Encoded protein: CASSQEHLLYEQYF.

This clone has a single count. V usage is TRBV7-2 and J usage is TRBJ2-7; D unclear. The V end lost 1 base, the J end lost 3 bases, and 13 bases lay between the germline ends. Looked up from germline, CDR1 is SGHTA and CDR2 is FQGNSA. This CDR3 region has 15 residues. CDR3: CASSLGPPIYYEQYF. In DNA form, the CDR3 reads TGTGCCAGCAGCTTAGGCCCCCCAATCTACTACGAGCAGTACTTC.

The CDR3 reads CAISSGTGGLDTEAFF. CDR3 bases: TGTGCCATCAGCTCCGGAACAGGGGGCTTGGACACTGAAGCTTTCTTT. The V and J genes are TRBV10-3 and TRBJ1-1; 9 bases agree with TRBD1. V gave up 6 bases and J gave up 3 bases; unmatched junction bases: 11. The CDR3 spans 16 residues. The germline CDR1 and CDR2 sequences are ENHRY and SYGVKD.

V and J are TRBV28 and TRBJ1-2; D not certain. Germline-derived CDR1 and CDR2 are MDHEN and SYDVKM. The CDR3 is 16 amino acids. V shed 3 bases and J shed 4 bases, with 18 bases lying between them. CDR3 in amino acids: CASSFRFGGSFYGYTF. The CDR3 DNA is TGTGCCAGCAGTTTTCGATTCGGCGGCTCTTTCTATGGCTACACCTTC.

The CDR3 bases are TGTGCCAGCAGTTTGGGCGGGAGGGGCAATGAGCAGTTCTTC. Its protein product is CASSLGGRGNEQFF. The chain links TRBV28 to TRBJ2-1; 9 bases fit TRBD2. This CDR3 has 14 residues. Looked up from germline, CDR1 is MDHEN and CDR2 is SYDVKM. V was pared by 3 bases and J by 6 bases, with 3 bases of the junction left unmatched.